Included here is one TCR beta chain sequence, with context. Its recognized antigen is unknown. Within one base of it there is no much larger clone, and no base qualities were kept. These data belong to a study of blood T cell repertoires in COVID-19 (dated by TCRdb to 2018 to 2021). Describing the broader study: Samples from collaborators originated in the United States, Italy and Spain and spanned both the acute and convalescent phases of COVID-19. The material from the prospective study consisted of cDNA or gDNA derived from T cells, B-cell-depleted T cells, or PBMCs. The dataset comprised deeply sampled blood TCRbeta repertoires from subjects exposed to, actively infected with, or recovered from COVID-19. The repertoires were released in a freely available public database meant as a resource for research on the immune response to SARS-CoV-2. Samples came from the ongoing ImmuneRACE study (first 160 participants) plus 1,254 subjects from 6 global collaborators. Sample metadata almost always included a de-identified subject ID, COVID-19 status, age in years and sex. Where available, HLA class I and class II types were taken from metadata supplied by the sample provider and were not determined by assay-based typing.

General conclusions and limits of the study: The amount of clinical and demographic metadata varied by source and participant and was provided uncurated.

V is cut by 3 bases and J by 1 base, and the space between the germline ends is 7 bases. CDR1 is given as SGHDT and CDR2 as YYEEEE, both from the germline V gene. The CDR3 goes from the cysteine to the phenylalanine over 13 residues. Only CDR3 DNA remains: 39 bases, in frame from the first base. The immunoSEQ Assay, a bias-controlled multiplex PCR, was used to amplify TCRbeta CDR3 regions from genomic DNA. Processing in the source paper ran as follows. Nucleated cell counts per sample were estimated from amplification of reference gene primers within the assay. Sequence reads were collapsed and filtered to measure the absolute abundance of every unique TCRbeta CDR3 rearrangement. Productive Simpson clonality was computed per sample as the square root of Simpson's diversity index over productive rearrangements. Not all clones reach the TCRdb copy of this immuneACCESS table, which keeps in-frame sequences only. Checked studies attribute under half of the gap to unresolved V genes and leave the rest unexplained. The DNA was the basis for D and trimming; V, J and clone size are from that table. The sample yields hundreds of thousands of clones; about 83% were counted once. Jointly, the top ten make up approximately 4.9% of the sample.

In the prospective study, participants were 18 to 89 years old, resided in approximately 22 geographic areas of the United States, and were enrolled through a virtual design. In the prospective study, participants were assigned to cohorts based on the clinical history participants reported in a screening survey and a study questionnaire. Exposed participants had been in contact with someone with a PCR-confirmed or clinician-diagnosed COVID-19 case within 2 weeks of study entry. In the prospective study, whole blood, serum and a nasopharyngeal or oropharyngeal swab were collected from each participant by mobile phlebotomists. Additional blood draws and questionnaires over an approximately 2-month period could optionally be provided by prospective study participants. Prospective study blood samples were shipped either frozen or at room temperature before DNA extraction.

The specimen sequenced was PBMCs or T cells enriched from blood (not recorded which). This sequence uses TRBV5-6 and TRBJ1-1; too little of a D gene remains to name it. This clonotype was sampled from a woman between 45 and 60 years old who had been exposed to COVID-19. The DNA is as follows: TGTGCCAGCAGCTCGGTCGGGAACACTGAAGCTTTCTTT. The translation is CASSSVGNTEAFF.